These 14 T cell receptor beta chains originate from one sample sequenced in a study of cytomegalovirus exposure and HLA in healthy donors. 60 Vbeta and 13 Jbeta primers were used in PCR. Clones were read by immunoSEQ multiplex PCR, and TCRdb kept only the in-frame ones, dropping some. Here the sample spans around 210,000 clones, around 83% being singletons. Material: PBMCs. The receptors originated from a girl aged 2 to 10 in good health and CMV-seronegative.

This rearrangement joins TRBV11-2 to TRBJ2-1; tentatively, D is TRBD1 (5 bases). The germline CDR1 and CDR2 sequences are SGHAT and FQNNGV. This CDR3 is 13 amino acids long. The ends were cut back, 0 bases at V and 7 bases at J, with 7 bases in the middle. The CDR3 DNA follows: TGTGCCAGCAGCTTAGACAGACAGAATGAGCAGTTCTTC. It specifies CASSLDRQNEQFF.

The V gene is TRBV10-3, the J gene TRBJ2-7, with 8 bases matching TRBD1. The germline gives CDR1 ENHRY, CDR2 SYGVKD. Trimming at V came to 4 bases and at J to 7 bases, leaving 21 bases not matched to a gene. The CDR3 is 18 residues long. CDR3 region: CAISGSGTGGGQSMEQYF. For the CDR3, the DNA is TGTGCCATCAGTGGGTCCGGGACAGGAGGAGGGCAGAGCATGGAGCAGTACTTC.

The chain has TRBV30 and TRBJ2-3, with 8 nucleotides matching TRBD1. Trimming cost V 5 bases and J 2 bases; bases outside gene matches: 12. The germline gives CDR1 GTSNPN, CDR2 SVGIG (reference sequence). The CDR3 contains 16 residues. The chain's CDR3 is CAWSTRDRSATDTQYF. CDR3 coding DNA: TGTGCCTGGTCAACCCGGGACAGGTCCGCCACAGATACGCAGTATTTT.

J is TRBJ1-1 and V is TRBV28, with 12 bases lining up with TRBD1. V trimming: 4 bases; J trimming: 11 bases; junction bases outside the gene matches: 11. This CDR3 spans 15 amino acids. Germline CDR1 is MDHEN and CDR2 is SYDVKM. DNA for the CDR3: TGTGCCAGCAGTTCTTCCGGGACAGGGGGCCTTGAGGCTTTCTTT. Its protein is CASSSSGTGGLEAFF.

This chain links TRBV5-4 with TRBJ2-7, with 12 bases aligning to TRBD1. The CDR3 is 15 residues long. With V trimmed by 2 bases and J by 6 bases, 6 bases remained unmatched. Per the germline V gene, CDR1 is SGHNT and CDR2 is YYREEE (reference sequence). CDR3 residues: CASSLSGTGGREQYF. CDR3 nucleotides: TGTGCCAGCAGCTTATCCGGGACAGGGGGCCGCGAGCAGTACTTC. Full variable domain (remainder filled in from reference TRBV5-4 and TRBJ2-7): ETGVTQSPTHLIKTRGQQVTLRCSSQSGHNTVSWYQQALGQGPQFIFQYYREEENGRGNFPPRFSGLQFPNYSSELNVNALELDDSALYLCASSLSGTGGREQYFGPGTRLTVT.

V gene TRBV5-4 combines with J gene TRBJ2-5; D remains unclear. The CDR3 has 13 residues. Germline V gives CDR1 SGHNT, CDR2 YYREEE (reference sequence). V lost 3 bases to trimming and J lost 5 bases, with 11 bases between them. The CDR3 sequence: CASSSPIIETQYF. The CDR3 DNA reads TGTGCCAGCAGCTCCCCAATCATTGAGACCCAGTACTTC.

The chain uses TRBV6-4 and TRBJ2-1; TRBD1 aligns across 9 bases. The J segment lost 7 bases and the V segment lost 4 bases, leaving 2 bases of the junction unmatched. The CDR3 is made up of 13 amino acids. The germline V gene encodes CDR1 MRHNA and CDR2 SNTAGT. The CDR3 protein is CASSAGTGNEQFF. The DNA of the CDR3 is TGTGCCAGCAGTGCCGGGACAGGGAATGAGCAGTTCTTC.

The rearrangement uses TRBV7-2 and TRBJ1-2; D is perhaps TRBD1 (5 bases). Trimming shortened V by 1 base and J by 4 bases, and 22 bases separated the two germline ends. Germline V gene data show CDR1 as SGHTA and CDR2 as FQGNSA. The CDR3 runs 18 residues. The CDR3 protein is CASSLGGGDESFGYGYTF. DNA for the CDR3: TGTGCCAGCAGCTTAGGTGGGGGGGATGAGTCTTTCGGCTATGGCTACACCTTC.

The V call is TRBV13, the J call TRBJ2-1; tentatively, D is TRBD1 (6 bases). The CDR3 has 14 residues. With 7 bases removed from V and 6 bases from J, the gap between germline ends came to 16 bases. The V gene's germline CDR1 is PRHDT and CDR2 FYEKMQ (reference sequence). As DNA, the CDR3 is TGTGCCAGCAAAACTCAGGGGTGGAGCAATGAGCAGTTCTTC. Protein: CASKTQGWSNEQFF. The full variable domain, in which reference TRBV13 and TRBJ2-1 provide the parts outside the CDR3, is AAGVIQSPRHLIKEKRETATLKCYPIPRHDTVYWYQQGPGQDPQFLISFYEKMQSDKGSIPDRFSAQQFSDYHSELNMSSLELGDSALYFCASKTQGWSNEQFFGPGTRLTVL.

The chain is built from TRBV7-9 and TRBJ2-2; 7 positions match TRBD2. Germline assignment: CDR1 SEHNR and CDR2 FQNEAQ (reference sequence). Trimming cost V 1 base and J 3 bases; bases outside gene matches: 2. This CDR3 comprises 15 residues. The CDR3 loop is CASSLGGGDTGELFF. The DNA of the CDR3 is TGTGCCAGCAGCTTAGGGGGAGGGGACACCGGGGAGCTGTTTTTT.

DNA of the CDR3: TGTGCCAGCAGCCCCTACCCCGGGACTAGCGGGGGCTACGAGCAGTACTTC. Protein product: CASSPYPGTSGGYEQYF. The gene calls are TRBV7-9 and TRBJ2-7, with 14 bases identical to TRBD2. In germline, CDR1 is SEHNR, CDR2 FQNEAQ (reference sequence). This CDR3 contains 17 residues. V shed 5 bases and J 3 bases; nucleotides not matched to a gene: 9.

This clone was seen a single time. The V gene is TRBV2, the J gene TRBJ1-2, with 8 bases identical to TRBD1. The CDR3 sequence is 16 residues long. V gave up 3 bases and J gave up 4 bases; unmatched junction bases: 10. Germline-derived CDR1 and CDR2 are SNHLY and FYNNEI. CDR3 DNA: TGTGCCAGCAGTGACAGATGGACAGGGACCTTCTATGGCTACACCTTC. It codes for CASSDRWTGTFYGYTF.

Only one count was recorded for this clone. This sequence joins TRBV6-5 and TRBJ1-4; 7 bases are a match to TRBD1. Losses at the gene ends were 6 bases for V and 7 bases for J; bases not matched to a gene: 8. The V gene's germline CDR1 is MNHEY and CDR2 SVGAGI. This CDR3 region has 14 residues. The CDR3 sequence is CASRERTGGEKLFF. CDR3 bases: TGTGCCAGCAGGGAACGGACAGGAGGTGAAAAACTGTTTTTT.

This chain links TRBV5-1 with TRBJ1-2; no definite D call. The CDR3 extends over 15 amino acids. Trimming shortened V by 3 bases and J by 4 bases, and 16 bases separated the two germline ends. Germline loops: CDR1 SGHRS, CDR2 YFSETQ. CDR3: CASSSSTGGGYGYTF. For the CDR3, the DNA is TGCGCCAGCAGCTCCTCGACGGGAGGCGGCTATGGCTACACCTTC.